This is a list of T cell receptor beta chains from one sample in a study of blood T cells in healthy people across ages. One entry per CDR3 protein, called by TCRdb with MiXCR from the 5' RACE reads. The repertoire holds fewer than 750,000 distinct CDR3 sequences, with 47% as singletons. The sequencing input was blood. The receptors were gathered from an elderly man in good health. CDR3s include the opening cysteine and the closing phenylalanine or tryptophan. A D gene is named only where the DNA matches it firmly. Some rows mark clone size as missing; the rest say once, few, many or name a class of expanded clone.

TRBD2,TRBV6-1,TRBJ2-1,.,TGTGCCAGCAGTGGGGCTAGCGGGACCTACAATGAGCAGTTCTTC,CASSGASGTYNEQFF
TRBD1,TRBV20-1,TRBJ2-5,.,TGCAGTGCTAGACCTTGGGACAGGGGGCAGGAGACCCAGTACTTC,CSARPWDRGQETQYF
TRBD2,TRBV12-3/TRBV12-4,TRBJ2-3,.,TGTGCCAGCAGAACCCGAGCGGGGCCAGATACGCAGTATTTT,CASRTRAGPDTQYF
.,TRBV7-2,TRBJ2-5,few,TGTGCCAGCAGCTTAGGGTCCAGGGAAGAGACCCAGTACTTC,CASSLGSREETQYF
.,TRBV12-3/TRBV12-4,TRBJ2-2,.,TGTGCCAGCAGCTCCTTGGGCACAGCCACCGGGGAGCTGTTTTTT,CASSSLGTATGELFF
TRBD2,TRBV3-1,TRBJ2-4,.,TGTGCCAGCAGCCAAGATCCTAGCGGGAGAAGGTACTTC,CASSQDPSGRRYF
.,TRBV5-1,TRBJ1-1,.,TGCGCCAGCAGCTTCAAGCCGGGACATACATCCGTGAACACTGAAGCTTTCTTT,CASSFKPGHTSVNTEAFF
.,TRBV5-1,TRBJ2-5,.,TGCGCCAGCCGCAACACAGGGAGAGAGACCCAGTACTTC,CASRNTGRETQYF
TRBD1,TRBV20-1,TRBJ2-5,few,TGCAGTGCTAGGGGACAGGGTCGAGAGACCCAGTACTTC,CSARGQGRETQYF
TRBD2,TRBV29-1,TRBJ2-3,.,TGCAGCGCGGCGACTAGCGGGGGGGATACGCAGTATTTT,CSAATSGGDTQYF
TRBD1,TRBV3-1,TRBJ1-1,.,TGTGCCAGCAGCCATTTCGACAGGGAAAAAGCTTTCTTT,CASSHFDREKAFF
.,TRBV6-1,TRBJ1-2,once,TGTGCCAGCAGTGACCCACGCAGGGGAGGTGGCTACACCTTC,CASSDPRRGGGYTF
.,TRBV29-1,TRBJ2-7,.,TGCAGCGCCAGAAGGGGGAACATTCCCTACGAGCAGTACTTC,CSARRGNIPYEQYF
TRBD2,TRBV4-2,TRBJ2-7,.,TGTGCCAGCAGCCCCCTTAGCGGGTCCACCTACGAGCAGTACTTC,CASSPLSGSTYEQYF
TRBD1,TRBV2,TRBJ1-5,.,TGTGCCAGCAGCGGCCAGGGGGTCAGGCAGCCCCAGCATTTT,CASSGQGVRQPQHF
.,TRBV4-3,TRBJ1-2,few,TGCGCCAGCAGCTGGGACAATAATGGCTACACCTTC,CASSWDNNGYTF
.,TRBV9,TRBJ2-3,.,TGTGCCAGCAGCGTCCGCCGACAGAGCACAGATACGCAGTATTTT,CASSVRRQSTDTQYF
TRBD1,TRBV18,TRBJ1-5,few,TGTGCCAGCTCATCATCAGGACAGGGTGGCAATCAGCCCCAGCATTTT,CASSSSGQGGNQPQHF
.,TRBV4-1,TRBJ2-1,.,TGCGCCAGCAGCCAAGCAAGTGCACCGAGCAATGAGCAGTTCTTC,CASSQASAPSNEQFF
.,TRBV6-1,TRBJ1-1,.,TGTGCCAGCAGTGCTACAGGGAGCACTGAAGCTTTCTTT,CASSATGSTEAFF
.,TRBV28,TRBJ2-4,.,TGTGCCAGCAGTTTCGCAGGCAGGCAAAACATTCAGTACTTC,CASSFAGRQNIQYF
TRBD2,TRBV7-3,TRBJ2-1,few,TGTGCCAGCAGCTTAATGGGACTAGCGGGAGGGTATGGTGAGCAGTTCTTC,CASSLMGLAGGYGEQFF
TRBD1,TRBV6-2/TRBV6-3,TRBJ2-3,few,TGTGCCAGCAGCCGGACAGGACTTAGCACAGATACGCAGTATTTT,CASSRTGLSTDTQYF
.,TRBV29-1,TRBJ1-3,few,TGCAGCGTTGACGGGGGGACTGGAAACACCATATATTTT,CSVDGGTGNTIYF
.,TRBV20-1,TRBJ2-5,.,TGCAGTGCTGAGAGGACAGAGCAAGGGACCCAGTACTTC,CSAERTEQGTQYF